Below, one T cell receptor beta chain is given with its context. The CDR3 covers 16 residues. Germline V CDR1 and CDR2: MDHEN, SYDVKM. Trimming left V 3 bases short and J 0 bases short, with 15 bases between. This entry belongs to a study of response to subunit inactivated influenza vaccine. One entry per CDR3 protein, called by TCRdb with MiXCR from the RT-PCR reads. Among fewer than 250,000 distinct CDR3 sequences listed, 13% to 15% were seen once. The sample was CD8+ T cells sorted from PBMCs, taken more than 4 days after vaccination. This sequence originates from a man over 45 who received an inactivated influenza vaccine. The chain is built from TRBV28 and TRBJ2-7, with D perhaps being TRBD1 or TRBD2 (5 bases each). CDR3 in amino acids: CASSLEPGRHSYEQYF. CDR3 in DNA: TGTGCCAGCAGTTTGGAGCCGGGACGGCACTCCTACGAGCAGTACTTC.